This record covers a single TCR beta chain. Its antigen is currently unknown. The data were taken from a study of blood T cells in healthy people across ages. The study, taken as a whole, reports: Estimates drawn from one million T cells were deemed to understate diversity. Naive CD4+ cell counts and diversity both ran higher in long-lived than in aged donors.

Next came a second PCR, run for about 6 to 12 cycles, which used a sample-barcoded 5' primer along with a J-beta primer mix. Each cDNA molecule, via a template-switch adaptor with 12 random nucleotides, was tagged. Each sample provided no less than 3 million CDR3-containing paired-end reads. TCRdb analysed the 5' RACE reads with MiXCR anew, one entry per CDR3 protein. The sample has 2 million or so distinct CDR3 sequences, around 48% seen once. The sequencing input was blood. The clonotype comes from a woman aged 40 to 50 in good health.

The CDR3 region is CSADRGPGTGYTF. The CDR3 coding sequence is TGCAGCGCCGATCGGGGCCCAGGCACTGGCTACACCTTC. J is TRBJ1-2 and V is TRBV29-1, with D possibly matching TRBD1 (5 bases). Germline CDR1 reads SQVTM; CDR2 reads ANQGSEA. Trimming removed 7 bases at V and 7 bases at J, with 19 bases between. The CDR3 has 13 amino acids.